Listed here is a single T cell receptor beta chain. Its specificity is not known. The junction departs from the called germline gene at one end, perhaps through a read error. These data come from a study of T-cell reconstitution after alpha-beta-depleted transplantation in children. As it was prepared, the TCRbeta library received unique molecular identifiers. TCRdb re-called the PCR reads through MiXCR, storing one row per CDR3 protein. The sample shows approximately 47,000 distinct CDR3 sequences, under 60% of them seen only once. Per germline, CDR1 SSHAT and CDR2 FNYEAQ (reference sequence). The CDR3 is 16 residues long. Points from the study as a whole: Several hundred graft clones that had expanded were reportedly the source of alpha-beta T cells about two months after transplant. From surviving recipient T cells and thymic progenitors came the high day-60 TCRbeta diversity observed in some patients. T-cell counts and diversity at one year post-transplant came mainly from newly produced T cells.

The clonotype comes from a boy under two years old with SCID, due to receive a stem cell transplant. V and J are TRBV7-7 and TRBJ2-3; the match to TRBD2 covers 9 bases. Sequences were derived from peripheral blood, sampled before TCRalphabeta/CD19-depleted stem cell transplant. The CDR3 here is CASSAGTSRNTDTPYF. In DNA form, the CDR3 reads TGTGCTAGCAGCGCGGGGACTAGCCGAAACACAGATACGCCGTATTTT.